The subject of this entry is one TCR beta chain. Its matching antigen is unknown. RNA transcripts were the template for amplifying TCR beta CDR3 regions. The HTBI primer set served for first-round RT-PCR of the TCR CDR3. MiXCR, run by TCRdb on the multiplex PCR reads, gives a single entry per CDR3 protein. The data show 500,000 to 650,000 distinct CDR3 sequences, under 20% seen once. Germline lookup yields CDR1 SNHLY and CDR2 FYNNEI. The CDR3 is 13 amino acids. V was shortened by 5 bases and J by 6 bases, with 10 bases between the two germline ends. These data belong to a study of T cells in Graves' hyperthyroidism and ophthalmopathy. General observations from the study: Ophthalmopathy onset followed model prediction by a median roughly 6 months. Most thyroid clonotypes expanded above 0.001 were also detected in blood.

Lactation, pregnancy, other autoimmune disease or uncontrolled infection excluded patients. The study based diagnoses on clinical symptoms, serum thyroxine and TRAb, thyroid ultrasound and orbital computed tomography. Input material: blood. This chain connects TRBV2 to TRBJ1-4; weak D call: TRBD1 (6 bases). This sequence originates from a young woman with Graves' ophthalmopathy. DNA of the CDR3: TGTGCCAGCAGTAGGGGGGGACATGAAAAACTGTTTTTT. It translates to CASSRGGHEKLFF.